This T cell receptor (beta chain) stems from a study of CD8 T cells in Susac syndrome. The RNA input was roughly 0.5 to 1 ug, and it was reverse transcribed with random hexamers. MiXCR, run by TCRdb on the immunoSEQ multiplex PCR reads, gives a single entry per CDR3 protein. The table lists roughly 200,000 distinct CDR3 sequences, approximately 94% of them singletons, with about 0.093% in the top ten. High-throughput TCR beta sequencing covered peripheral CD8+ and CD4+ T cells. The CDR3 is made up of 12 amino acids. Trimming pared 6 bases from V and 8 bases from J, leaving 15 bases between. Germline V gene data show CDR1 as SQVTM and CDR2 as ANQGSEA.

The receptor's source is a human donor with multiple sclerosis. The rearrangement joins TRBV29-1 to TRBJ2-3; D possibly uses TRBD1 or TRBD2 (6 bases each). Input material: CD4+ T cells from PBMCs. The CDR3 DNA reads TGCAGCGTCCATCTGGGGGGCATTACGCAGTATTTT. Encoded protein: CSVHLGGITQYF.